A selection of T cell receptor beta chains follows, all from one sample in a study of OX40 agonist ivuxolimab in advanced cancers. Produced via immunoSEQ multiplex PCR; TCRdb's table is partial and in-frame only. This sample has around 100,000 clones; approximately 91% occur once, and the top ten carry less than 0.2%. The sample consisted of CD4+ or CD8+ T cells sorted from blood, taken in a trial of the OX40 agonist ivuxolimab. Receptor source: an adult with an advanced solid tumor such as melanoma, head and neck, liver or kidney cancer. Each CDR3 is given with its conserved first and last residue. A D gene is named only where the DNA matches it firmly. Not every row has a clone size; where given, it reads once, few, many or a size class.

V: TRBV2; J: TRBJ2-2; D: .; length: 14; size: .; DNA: .; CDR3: CASSDSFGAGELFF
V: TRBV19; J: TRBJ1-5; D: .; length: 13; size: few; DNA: TGTGCCAGTAGCGTGAATAGCAATCAGCCCCAGCATTTT; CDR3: CASSVNSNQPQHF
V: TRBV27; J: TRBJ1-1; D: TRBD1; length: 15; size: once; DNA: TGTGCCAGCAGTTTATATGGGACAGGGGAGAGTGAAGCTTTCTTT; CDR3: CASSLYGTGESEAFF
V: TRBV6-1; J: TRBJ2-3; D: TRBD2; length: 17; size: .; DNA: TGTGCCAGCAGTGAACGGACTAGCGGGAGGCTGGGAGATACGCAGTATTTT; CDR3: CASSERTSGRLGDTQYF
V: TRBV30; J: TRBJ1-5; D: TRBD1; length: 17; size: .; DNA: TGTGCCTGGAGTGGGGGGACAGGTAGCCTTAACAATCAGCCCCAGCATTTT; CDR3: CAWSGGTGSLNNQPQHF
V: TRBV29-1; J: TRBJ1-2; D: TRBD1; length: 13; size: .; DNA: TGCAGCGTGATCAGGGGGCGGAACTATGGCTACACCTTC; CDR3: CSVIRGRNYGYTF
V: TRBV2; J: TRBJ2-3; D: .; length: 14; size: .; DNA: TGTGCCAGCAGTGTAATGGGACGCACAGATACGCAGTATTTT; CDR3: CASSVMGRTDTQYF
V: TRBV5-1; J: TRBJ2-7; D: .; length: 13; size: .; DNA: TGCGCCAGCAGTAGGGGGGCGATCTACGAGCAGTACTTC; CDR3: CASSRGAIYEQYF
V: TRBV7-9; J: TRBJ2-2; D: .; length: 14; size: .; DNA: TGTGCCAGCAGCTCGTCTTGGACCTCCGGGGAGCTGTTTTTT; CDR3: CASSSSWTSGELFF
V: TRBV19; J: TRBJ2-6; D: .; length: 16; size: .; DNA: TGTGCCAGTAGCCAGGGGACCCGGGGAGGGGCCAACGTCCTGACTTTC; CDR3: CASSQGTRGGANVLTF
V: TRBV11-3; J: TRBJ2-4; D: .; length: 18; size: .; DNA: TGTGCCAGCAGCCGACCCTCGGGAGCGGGCCTAGCCAAAAACATTCAGTACTTC; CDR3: CASSRPSGAGLAKNIQYF
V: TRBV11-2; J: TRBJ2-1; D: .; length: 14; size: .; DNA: TGTGCCAGCAGCTTAGAAGCATCCCGCAATGAGCAGTTCTTC; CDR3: CASSLEASRNEQFF
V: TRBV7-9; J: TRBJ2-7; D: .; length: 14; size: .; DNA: TGTGCCAGCAGCTTCTCGGGGTCCTCCTACGAGCAGTACTTC; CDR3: CASSFSGSSYEQYF
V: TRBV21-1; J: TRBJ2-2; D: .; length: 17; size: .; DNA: TGTGCCAGCAGCAAATCCCGAGACAGATCTAACACCGGGGAGCTGTTTTTT; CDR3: CASSKSRDRSNTGELFF
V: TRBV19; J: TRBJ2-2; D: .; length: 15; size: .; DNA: TGTGCCAGTAGTTTCCCACAACTGAACACCGGGGAGCTGTTTTTT; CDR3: CASSFPQLNTGELFF
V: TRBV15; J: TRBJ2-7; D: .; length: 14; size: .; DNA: TGTGCCACCAGCAGAGATCGCAGCTCCTACGAGCAGTACTTC; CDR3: CATSRDRSSYEQYF
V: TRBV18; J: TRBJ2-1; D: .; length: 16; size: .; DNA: TGTGCCAGCTCACCCCCCCTTTGGGGAACCTACAATGAGCAGTTCTTC; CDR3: CASSPPLWGTYNEQFF
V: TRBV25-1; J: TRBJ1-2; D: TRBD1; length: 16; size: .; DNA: TGTGCCAGCAGTGAAGGACAGGGTACAGTACTGTATGGCTACACCTTC; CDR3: CASSEGQGTVLYGYTF
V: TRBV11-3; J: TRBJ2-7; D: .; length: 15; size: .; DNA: TGTGCCAGCAGCCAAGGCGGGCCGAGCTCCTACGAGCAGTACTTC; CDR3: CASSQGGPSSYEQYF
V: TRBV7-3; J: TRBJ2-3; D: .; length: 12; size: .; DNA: TGTGCCAGCAGCTTAGGAACGGCCGCACCTAATTTT; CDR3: CASSLGTAAPNF
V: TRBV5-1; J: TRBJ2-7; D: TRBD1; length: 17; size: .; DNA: TGCGCCAGCAGCTCCGGGACAGGGGACCCTTTATCCTACGAGCAGTACTTC; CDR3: CASSSGTGDPLSYEQYF
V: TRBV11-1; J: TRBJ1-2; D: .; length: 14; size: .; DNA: TGTGCCAGCAGCTCAGACATGAAGGCTAGAGGCTACACCTTC; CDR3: CASSSDMKARGYTF
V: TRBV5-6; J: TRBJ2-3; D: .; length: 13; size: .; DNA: TGTGCCAGCAGCTTGGGGCTCAGAGATACGCAGTATTTT; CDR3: CASSLGLRDTQYF
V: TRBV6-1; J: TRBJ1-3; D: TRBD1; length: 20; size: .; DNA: TGTGCCAGCAGTGAAGTGTCGTCGGGACAGGGGATAAAGGGTGGAAACACCATATATTTT; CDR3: CASSEVSSGQGIKGGNTIYF
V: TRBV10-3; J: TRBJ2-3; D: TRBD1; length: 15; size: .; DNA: TGTGCCATCAGTACAACCAGGGGGCTCACAGATACGCAGTATTTT; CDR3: CAISTTRGLTDTQYF